This TCR beta chain was sequenced in a study of cytomegalovirus exposure and HLA in healthy donors. Overall study results and limits: In vitro data verified a few CMV-associated chains as specific for CMV antigens.

This CDR3 spans 13 amino acids. V was clipped by 6 bases and J by 8 bases; unmatched bases: 1. From germline, CDR1 is SGHNT and CDR2 YENEEA. Method: immunoSEQ multiplex PCR; TCRdb's copy keeps in-frame clones and lacks some. The sample lists about 340,000 clones, just over 85% seen once, with under 0.85% in the top ten. This clone was seen a few times. What it binds is unknown. The V gene is TRBV11-3, the J gene TRBJ2-1; 13 positions agree with TRBD2. The receptor was isolated from a woman aged 18-29 years in good health and CMV-seronegative. What was sequenced was PBMCs. CDR3 residues: CASRGLAGHEQFF. The CDR3 nucleotides are TGTGCCAGCAGGGGACTAGCGGGACATGAGCAGTTCTTC.